These 24 T cell receptor beta chains were all obtained from the same sample, sequenced in a study of tumor and adjacent non-tumor tissue in lung cancer (dated by TCRdb to 2016 to 2019). Bulk unsorted tissue served as the source for RNA extraction, and RNA quality was assessed using a NanoDrop ND-1000 and an Agilent 2100. Library construction relied on multiplex PCR. Sequencing relied on an Illumina HiSeq 2500. TCRbeta libraries were constructed through three rounds of nested PCR with primers (Table S4) according to protocols adapted from ARM-PCR. TCRdb trimmed the raw reads at Q25, called clones with MiXCR and kept productive beta chains. For every CDR3 protein sequence, its rows merge into one entry that carries the most common genes and DNA. The sample data list about 200,000 distinct CDR3 sequences, and less than 80% of these were observed just once. The top ten clonotypes cover around 25% of the sample.

The sample comprised lung tumor tissue. These receptors were collected from a man between 60 and 70 years old with non-small cell lung cancer.

This clonotype was picked up a small number of times. The CDR3 does not close with the conserved phenylalanine or tryptophan, likely indicating a read error. The chain combines TRBV20-1 with TRBJ2-7; 8 positions agree with TRBD1. Germline values: CDR1 DFQATT, CDR2 SNEGSKA (reference sequence). The CDR3 contains 13 residues. Trimming at V came to 5 bases and at J to 1 base, leaving 4 bases not matched to a gene. The CDR3 is CSAVRGLSYEQYL. The CDR3 bases are TGCAGTGCTGTCAGGGGGCTATCCTACGAGCAGTACTTA.

Concerning this clonotype itself: One end of the junction varies from germline; a read error may be responsible. The V gene is TRBV12-3 or TRBV12-4, the J gene TRBJ1-4; no clear D gene. The CDR3 extends over 15 amino acids. The CDR3 spells CASSIPMWVHENLFF. The CDR3 coding sequence is TGTGCCAGTAGTATCCCTATGTGGGTTCATGAAAATCTGTTTTTT.

A word on this clonotype: The germline gene is not matched at one end of the junction; a read error may be the cause. The rearrangement uses TRBV11-2 and TRBJ1-2; a weak D match, TRBD1 (5 bases). Germline CDR1 and CDR2: SGHAT and FQNNGV. The CDR3 spans 16 residues. The CDR3 nucleotides read TGTGCCCGCAGCTTAGATCTGACGGACACGGCGTGGGGCTACACCTTC. This codes for CARSLDLTDTAWGYTF.

Points on this clonotype: At one end the junction does not follow the germline gene, possibly because of a read error. The V call is TRBV5-1, the J call TRBJ2-3, with 8 bases fitting TRBD2. The CDR3 consists of 15 residues. CDR1 and CDR2 (germline): SGHRS, YFSETQ. For the CDR3, the DNA is TGCGCCAGCAGCTTTCAGGCGGGGGGTGCAGATATGCAGTATTTT. Translated: CASSFQAGGADMQYF.

A note on this clonotype: A read error is possible here, since a much larger clone lies one base away. No conserved phenylalanine or tryptophan ends this CDR3, so it is likely a read error. The chain carries TRBV6-6 and TRBJ1-5, with 8 bases that match TRBD1. Germline V lookup: CDR1 MNHNY, CDR2 SVGAGI (reference sequence). Trimming cost V 2 bases and J 6 bases; bases outside gene matches: 3. The CDR3 runs 14 residues. The CDR3 DNA reads as TGTGCCAGCAGTTACCGGCAGGGGGCTCAGCCCCAGCATATT. Translating it yields CASSYRQGAQPQHI.

To note about this clonotype: Mismatch with germline at one junction end may stem from a read error. V and J are TRBV11-3 and TRBJ2-3, with D perhaps matching TRBD2 (6 bases). CDR3 length: 12 amino acids. The germline gives CDR1 SGHNT, CDR2 YENEEA. In DNA form, the CDR3 reads TGTGCGATCGGCGGGACCACAGATACGCAGTTTTTT. This codes for CAIGGTTDTQFF.

A word on this clonotype: A much bigger clone sits one base away, suggesting this may be a read error. V usage is TRBV6-5 and J usage is TRBJ2-7; 8 bases are a match to TRBD1. V dropped 7 bases and J dropped 3; count of bases not matched to a gene: 8. The CDR3 totals 14 residues. CDR1 and CDR2 (germline): MNHEY, SVGAGI. In nucleotides, the CDR3 is TGTGCCAGCAAGCGTGGGACAGGCATCTACGAGCAGTACTTC. Encoded protein: CASKRGTGIYEQYF.

This clonotype was seen more than once but under ten times. The chain combines TRBV6-2 or TRBV6-3 with TRBJ1-4; D possibly corresponds to TRBD1 (5 bases). From germline, CDR1 is MNHEY and CDR2 SVGEGT. CDR3 length equals 15 residues. Trimming removed 6 bases at V and 5 bases at J, with 16 bases between. CDR3 nucleotide sequence: TGTGCCAGCAGAAATACAGGCCGGACGAATGAAAAACTGTTTTTT. This sequence encodes CASRNTGRTNEKLFF.

The chain combines TRBV30 with TRBJ1-1; D not resolved. The V and J ends lost 4 bases and 11 bases respectively, with 17 bases between them. The CDR3 covers 12 residues. From germline, CDR1 is GTSNPN and CDR2 SVGIG (reference sequence). The DNA for the CDR3 is TGTGCCTGGAATGAAATGAGAAATGATGCTTTCTTT. It yields the protein CAWNEMRNDAFF. Supplemented by reference TRBV30 and TRBJ1-1, the full variable domain reads SQTIHQWPATLVQPVGSPLSLECTVEGTSNPNLYWYRQAAGRGLQLLFYSVGIGQISSEVPQNLSASRPQDRQFILSSKKLLLSDSGFYLCAWNEMRNDAFFGQGTRLTVV.

V gene TRBV6-2 or TRBV6-3 combines with J gene TRBJ2-3, with TRBD2 identical over 9 bases. This CDR3 spans 15 amino acids. In germline, CDR1 is MNHEY, CDR2 SVGEGT. CDR3 nucleotide sequence: TGTACCAACAGTTTTAGCGGGAGAGAGACAGATACGCAGTATTTT. Amino acid sequence: CTNSFSGRETDTQYF.

As for this clonotype: Given the absence of the conserved phenylalanine or tryptophan at the CDR3 end, a read error is likely. V usage is TRBV20-1 and J usage is TRBJ2-1; 7 bases agree with TRBD1. The V gene end was trimmed by 6 bases and the J gene end by 2 bases; junction bases not matched to a gene: 19. The length of the CDR3 is 18 residues. Germline V CDR1 and CDR2: DFQATT, SNEGSKA (reference sequence). The CDR3 reads CSARLSLPGQGAYNEQFL. CDR3 nucleotides: TGCAGTGCACGACTTAGTCTGCCCGGCCAGGGGGCCTACAATGAGCAGTTCCTC.

This clonotype was found a few times. This chain joins TRBV5-6 and TRBJ1-1, with 11 bases identical to TRBD1. V was clipped by 3 bases and J by 5 bases; unmatched bases: 6. The CDR3 has 15 residues. Germline CDR1 and CDR2: SGHDT and YYEEEE. DNA for the CDR3: TGTGCCAGCAGCTCGGACAGGGGGCTTGGGACTGAAGCTTTCTTT. The encoded protein is CASSSDRGLGTEAFF.

The chain couples TRBV4-1 to TRBJ2-1, with 10 bases identical to TRBD2. Germline CDR1 is MGHRA and CDR2 is YSYEKL. This CDR3 is built from 16 residues. J lost 3 bases, V lost 5 bases, and 7 bases had no gene match. CDR3 nucleotide sequence: TGCGCCAGCAGCGTGAGACTAGCGGGTGACTACAATGAGCAGTTCTTC. Translating it yields CASSVRLAGDYNEQFF.

Comments on this clonotype: Possible read error: a much larger clone is one base away. The chain recombines TRBV20-1 with TRBJ1-5, with D perhaps matching TRBD1 (5 bases). The V end was cut by 1 base, the J end by 3 bases, with 13 bases between. The CDR3 totals 15 residues. The germline V gene has CDR1 DFQATT and CDR2 SNEGSKA (reference sequence). CDR3: CSARGDRTDNQPQHF. Here the CDR3 DNA reads TGCAGTGCTAGAGGGGACCGGACCGACAATCAGCCCCAGCATTTT.

This chain uses TRBV19 with TRBJ1-2; D uncertain. Germline lookup yields CDR1 LNHDA and CDR2 SQIVND (reference sequence). This CDR3 has 13 residues. V dropped 5 bases and J dropped 6 bases, with 13 bases sitting between them. CDR3 nucleotides: TGTGCCAGTAGTTCGTCCCAATATCATGGCTACACCTTC. Translated, it gives CASSSSQYHGYTF.

Comment on this clonotype: At one of its ends the junction is not consistent with the germline gene, which may arise from a read error. The chain recombines TRBV13 with TRBJ1-3; maybe TRBD1 (6 bases). CDR1 PRHDT and CDR2 FYEKMQ come from the germline V gene (reference sequence). There are 14 residues in the CDR3. CDR3 in DNA: TGTACCAGCAGCTTACAGGGAGCTGGAAACACCATATATTTT. This gives the protein CTSSLQGAGNTIYF. Based on the CDR3 plus reference TRBV13 and TRBJ1-3, the full variable domain is AAGVIQSPRHLIKEKRETATLKCYPIPRHDTVYWYQQGPGQDPQFLISFYEKMQSDKGSIPDRFSAQQFSDYHSELNMSSLELGDSALYFCTSSLQGAGNTIYFGEGSWLTVV.

J is TRBJ1-1 and V is TRBV6-1; TRBD1 might be the D (5 bases). CDR1 MNHNS and CDR2 SASEGT come from the germline V gene. The V gene lost 9 bases and the J gene lost 3 bases, with 14 bases spanning the gap. The CDR3 has 13 amino acids. The CDR3 coding sequence is TGTGCCAGTTGTCCCAGGGTGGACACTGAAGCTTTCTTT. This codes for CASCPRVDTEAFF.

This clonotype has ten or more counts. The rearrangement joins TRBV29-1 to TRBJ2-7; D may correspond to TRBD1 or TRBD2 (5 bases each). Germline V CDR1 and CDR2: SQVTM, ANQGSEA. With 5 bases removed from V and 6 bases from J, the gap between germline ends came to 17 bases. The CDR3 is made up of 13 amino acids. As DNA, the CDR3 is TGCAGCGTTCAGGGAGTTTGGGCTCCCGAGCAGTACTTC. The encoded protein is CSVQGVWAPEQYF.

A remark on this clonotype: No conserved phenylalanine or tryptophan ends this CDR3, so it is likely a read error. V usage is TRBV12-3 or TRBV12-4 and J usage is TRBJ2-2; D gene uncertain. V lost 2 bases, J lost 3 bases, and 4 bases lay in between. There are 13 residues in the CDR3. This chain's CDR3 is CASSLRDTGELFY. The CDR3 DNA sequence: TGTGCCAGCAGTTTAAGGGACACCGGGGAGCTGTTTTAT.

Details on this clonotype: One end of the junction fails to match germline, which may point to a read error. The chain joins TRBV11-3 to TRBJ2-1, with 7 bases that match TRBD2. This CDR3 region has 13 residues. Germline assignment: CDR1 SGHNT and CDR2 YENEEA. CDR3 nucleotide sequence: TGTGTCAGCAGCCCGACTAGCAGGAGTGAGCAGTTCTTC. Its protein product is CVSSPTSRSEQFF. The full variable domain, its missing parts supplied by reference TRBV11-3 and TRBJ2-1, is EAGVVQSPRYKIIEKKQPVAFWCNPISGHNTLYWYLQNLGQGPELLIRYENEEAVDDSQLPKDRFSAERLKGVDSTLKIQPAELGDSAVYLCVSSPTSRSEQFFGPGTRLTVL.

About this clonotype: A read error may be the cause here, since a much bigger clone is one base away. This CDR3 is missing its conserved last phenylalanine or tryptophan, likely due to a read error. The rearrangement links TRBV20-1 to TRBJ2-2; the match to TRBD2 covers 9 bases. The germline V gene has CDR1 DFQATT and CDR2 SNEGSKA (reference sequence). CDR3 length equals 14 residues. After removal of 5 bases from V and 3 bases from J, the junction contained 4 bases not matched to a gene. The CDR3 sequence is CSARAGGYTGELFY. CDR3 nucleotides: TGCAGTGCTCGGGCGGGAGGGTACACCGGGGAGCTGTTTTAT.

In regard to this clonotype: A read error may produce the germline difference seen at one junction end. This sequence joins TRBV4-1 and TRBJ2-1, with 9 nucleotides matching TRBD2. The CDR3 totals 17 residues. Germline values: CDR1 MGHRA, CDR2 YSYEKL. CDR3 protein: CASSQDRERGVYNEQLF. In DNA, the CDR3 is TGTGCCAGCAGCCAAGATCGGGAGCGGGGGGTTTACAATGAGCAGTTATTC.

The chain has TRBV11-2 and TRBJ2-1; 7 bases agree with TRBD2. Germline CDR1 is SGHAT and CDR2 is FQNNGV. The CDR3 has 14 amino acids. V was pared by 4 bases and J by 11 bases, with 11 bases of the junction left unmatched. In DNA, the CDR3 is TGTGCCAGCAGCTCTAGCGGAGGATACAGTAAGCAGTTCTTC. Translated: CASSSSGGYSKQFF.

Note on this clonotype: A read error may explain this, as a much larger clone is one base away. The chain combines TRBV5-5 with TRBJ2-3; TRBD2 aligns across 10 bases. Germline values: CDR1 SGHKS, CDR2 YYEKEE (reference sequence). The length of the CDR3 is 16 residues. The CDR3 reads CASSLQSGRGLDTQCF. The CDR3 DNA is TGTGCCAGCAGCTTGCAGAGCGGGAGGGGGTTAGATACGCAGTGTTTT.